One sample yielded the 24 T cell receptor beta chains listed below, sequenced in a study of immune evolution from preneoplasia to lung adenocarcinoma. Assay: immunoSEQ multiplex PCR; the TCRdb copy retains only in-frame clones and omits some. Of 35,000 or so clones listed, 74% are singletons. Specimen: FFPE invasive lung adenocarcinoma tissue. Source of these receptors: a person in their sixties with lung adenocarcinoma.

The genes are TRBV4-1 and TRBJ1-2, with 11 positions matching TRBD1. J lost 0 bases, V lost 6 bases, and 3 bases had no gene match. The V gene's germline CDR1 is MGHRA and CDR2 YSYEKL. The CDR3 sequence is 15 residues long. The CDR3 nucleotides are TGCGCCAGCAGGCTGGGACAGGGGGCTAACTATGGCTACACCTTC. Encoded protein: CASRLGQGANYGYTF.

Worth noting for this clone: The same CDR3 arises from other DNA sequences in this sample as well. V is TRBV28 and J is TRBJ1-1; D remains unclear. CDR1 is MDHEN and CDR2 is SYDVKM in the germline V gene. CDR3 length equals 13 residues. V lost 3 bases to trimming and J lost 8 bases, with 13 bases between them. As DNA, the CDR3 is TGTGCCAGCAGTTTCGTGGTACCGGTCGAAGCTTTCTTT. It translates to CASSFVVPVEAFF.

This clone was seen once. The rearrangement uses TRBV4-1 and TRBJ2-7, with TRBD1 matching over 9 bases. Germline trimming cut 1 base from V and 1 base from J; bases unmatched to any gene: 5. Germline assignment: CDR1 MGHRA and CDR2 YSYEKL. CDR3 size: 16 residues. The CDR3 loop reads CASSQVPGQGSYEQYF. The CDR3 coding sequence is TGCGCCAGCAGCCAAGTCCCCGGACAGGGGTCCTACGAGCAGTACTTC.

J is TRBJ2-3 and V is TRBV30; the D gene is possibly TRBD2 (6 bases). CDR1 is GTSNPN and CDR2 is SVGIG in the germline V gene (reference sequence). Trimming shortened V by 1 base and J by 5 bases, and 13 bases separated the two germline ends. This CDR3 has 14 amino acids. The CDR3 coding sequence is TGTGCCTGGAGTGGACTAGTGGGTGGAGATACGCAGTATTTT. It codes for CAWSGLVGGDTQYF. Variable domain in full (rest from reference TRBV30 and TRBJ2-3): SQTIHQWPATLVQPVGSPLSLECTVEGTSNPNLYWYRQAAGRGLQLLFYSVGIGQISSEVPQNLSASRPQDRQFILSSKKLLLSDSGFYLCAWSGLVGGDTQYFGPGTRLTVL.

This clone was seen once. J is TRBJ2-6 and V is TRBV30; D is unclear. The CDR3 covers 15 residues. Germline CDR1 is GTSNPN and CDR2 is SVGIG (reference sequence). Trimming shortened V by 0 bases and J by 4 bases, and 10 bases separated the two germline ends. The CDR3 protein is CAWSVKGAGANVLTF. The DNA of the CDR3 is TGTGCCTGGAGTGTAAAAGGAGCCGGGGCCAACGTCCTGACTTTC.

In this sample, this clone turned up a few times. This chain connects TRBV7-2 to TRBJ1-1, with D possibly TRBD1 on 6 matching bases. The CDR3 sequence is 14 residues long. The germline V and J ends were trimmed by 2 bases and 0 bases, with 7 bases remaining between them. The germline V gene has CDR1 SGHTA and CDR2 FQGNSA. Here the CDR3 reads CASSLNRVNTEAFF. In DNA form, the CDR3 reads TGTGCCAGCAGCTTAAACAGGGTGAACACTGAAGCTTTCTTT.

The rearrangement uses TRBV19 and TRBJ1-2; D is undetermined. Germline-derived CDR1 and CDR2 are LNHDA and SQIVND (reference sequence). Trimming shortened V by 3 bases and J by 3 bases, and 11 bases separated the two germline ends. The CDR3 contains 14 residues. The CDR3 DNA sequence: TGTGCCAGTAGTATGGTAACGGGCTACTATGGCTACACCTTC. Translation: CASSMVTGYYGYTF. The variable domain in full, completed from reference TRBV19 and TRBJ1-2, reads DGGITQSPKYLFRKEGQNVTLSCEQNLNHDAMYWYRQDPGQGLRLIYYSQIVNDFQKGDIAEGYSVSREKKESFPLTVTSAQKNPTAFYLCASSMVTGYYGYTFGSGTRLTVV.

Points on this clone: Distinct nucleotide sequences in the sample also encode this CDR3. The chain joins TRBV11-2 to TRBJ2-1; TRBD1 aligns across 7 bases. The germline CDR1 and CDR2 sequences are SGHAT and FQNNGV. V was clipped by 0 bases and J by 3 bases; unmatched bases: 2. The length of the CDR3 is 15 residues. CDR3 protein: CASSLEGTVYNEQFF. In DNA form, the CDR3 reads TGTGCCAGCAGCTTAGAAGGGACAGTCTACAATGAGCAGTTCTTC.

The chain links TRBV4-1 to TRBJ2-3, with D possibly matching TRBD2 (6 bases). The CDR3 runs 19 residues. Germline V CDR1 and CDR2: MGHRA, YSYEKL. Trimming cost V 2 bases and J 1 base, with 22 bases left between them. In nucleotides, the CDR3 is TGCGCCAGCAGCCAATTTGTACGCGGGACCACCGGGGGCACAGATACGCAGTATTTT. Its translation: CASSQFVRGTTGGTDTQYF.

This chain connects TRBV4-2 to TRBJ2-7; D is possibly TRBD1 (6 bases). CDR1 is LGHNA and CDR2 is YNFKEQ in the germline V gene. This CDR3 spans 15 amino acids. V gave up 3 bases and J gave up 2 bases, with 14 bases separating them. The CDR3: CASSQAEQGTYEQYF. CDR3 coding DNA: TGTGCCAGCAGCCAGGCTGAGCAGGGGACCTACGAGCAGTACTTC.

In its sample, this clone was seen once. The chain links TRBV5-4 to TRBJ2-6; no clear D. The ends were cut back, 9 bases at V and 1 base at J, with 8 bases in the middle. In germline, CDR1 is SGHNT, CDR2 YYREEE (reference sequence). CDR3 length: 13 residues. In nucleotides, the CDR3 is TGTGCCACCCTTTGGTCTGGGGCCAACGTCCTGACTTTC. Protein sequence: CATLWSGANVLTF.

The chain links TRBV7-9 to TRBJ1-4, with TRBD1 matching 12 bases. Looked up from germline, CDR1 is SEHNR and CDR2 is FQNEAQ (reference sequence). The CDR3 is 15 amino acids. After removal of 5 bases from V and 7 bases from J, the junction contained 5 bases not matched to a gene. In nucleotides, the CDR3 is TGTGCCAGCAGCGGGGGGACAGGGGGCGGTGAAAAACTGTTTTTT. Translating it yields CASSGGTGGGEKLFF. Full variable domain (remainder filled in from reference TRBV7-9 and TRBJ1-4): DTGVSQNPRHKITKRGQNVTFRCDPISEHNRLYWYRQTLGQGPEFLTYFQNEAQLEKSRLLSDRFSAERPKGSFSTLEIQRTEQGDSAMYLCASSGGTGGGEKLFFGSGTQLSVL.

The J gene is TRBJ1-4, the V gene TRBV19; D gene unclear. The CDR3 runs to 14 residues. The germline V gene encodes CDR1 LNHDA and CDR2 SQIVND (reference sequence). Trimming pared 5 bases from V and 10 bases from J, leaving 17 bases between. CDR3 sequence (DNA): TGTGCCAGTAGTCTACAAACCGGCCAGGCAAAACTGTTTTTT. Translated, it gives CASSLQTGQAKLFF.

This rearrangement joins TRBV19 to TRBJ2-3; either TRBD1 or TRBD2 may fit D (5 bases each). There are 14 residues in the CDR3. V was shortened by 1 base and J by 8 bases, with 13 bases between the two germline ends. Germline CDR1 and CDR2: LNHDA and SQIVND (reference sequence). CDR3 sequence reads: CASSIGGVRGTQYF. The CDR3 DNA is TGTGCCAGTAGTATAGGGGGAGTGAGGGGTACGCAGTATTTT.

This clone was counted a single time. This sequence joins TRBV19 and TRBJ2-1; D perhaps matches TRBD2 (7 bases). The V and J ends lost 6 bases and 8 bases respectively, with 20 bases between them. The V gene's germline CDR1 is LNHDA and CDR2 SQIVND (reference sequence). This CDR3 is 15 amino acids long. CDR3 loop: CASSSREGGSDEQFF. As DNA, the CDR3 is TGTGCCAGTAGCTCGAGGGAGGGGGGGAGCGATGAGCAGTTCTTC.

The chain employs TRBV28 and TRBJ1-3; unclear D gene. The CDR3 length is 15 residues. The germline V and J ends were trimmed by 10 bases and 2 bases, with 18 bases remaining between them. CDR1 is MDHEN and CDR2 is SYDVKM in the germline V gene. As DNA, the CDR3 is TGTGCCACCCGAGGTGTCGGGGTCGCTGGAAACACCATATATTTT. Its protein is CATRGVGVAGNTIYF.

There are a few counts of this clone. This chain links TRBV7-2 with TRBJ2-5; TRBD2 matches 15 bases. The trim removed 5 bases at V and 2 bases at J, leaving 3 bases unmatched. The CDR3 has 16 residues. Looked up from germline, CDR1 is SGHTA and CDR2 is FQGNSA. CDR3 region: CASSLGLAGGQETQYF. The DNA for the CDR3 is TGTGCCAGCAGCCTTGGACTAGCGGGAGGGCAAGAGACCCAGTACTTC.

The chain combines TRBV7-2 with TRBJ2-7; TRBD2 matches 10 bases. The J segment lost 0 bases and the V segment lost 5 bases, leaving 13 bases of the junction unmatched. Germline values: CDR1 SGHTA, CDR2 FQGNSA. The CDR3 covers 18 residues. The DNA of the CDR3 is TGTGCCAGCAGCCGAAGGGGGTCAGCGGGAGGGAGCTCCTACGAGCAGTACTTC. Translating it yields CASSRRGSAGGSSYEQYF.

The genes are TRBV11-3 and TRBJ2-5; 13 bases fit TRBD2. With V trimmed by 1 base and J by 2 bases, 4 bases remained unmatched. Germline V gene data show CDR1 as SGHNT and CDR2 as YENEEA. The CDR3 contains 17 residues. Here the CDR3 reads CASSLGLAGGGQETQYF. As DNA, the CDR3 is TGTGCCAGCAGCTTAGGACTAGCGGGAGGTGGGCAAGAGACCCAGTACTTC. Variable domain in full (rest from reference TRBV11-3 and TRBJ2-5): EAGVVQSPRYKIIEKKQPVAFWCNPISGHNTLYWYLQNLGQGPELLIRYENEEAVDDSQLPKDRFSAERLKGVDSTLKIQPAELGDSAVYLCASSLGLAGGGQETQYFGPGTRLLVL.

The chain employs TRBV9 and TRBJ2-2; D is possibly TRBD2 (5 bases). Germline V CDR1 and CDR2: SGDLS, YYNGEE. The CDR3 totals 17 residues. V lost 4 bases and J 1 base, leaving 17 bases between the germline ends. CDR3 residues: CASSPVAGFLNTGELFF. Here the CDR3 DNA reads TGTGCCAGCAGCCCCGTGGCGGGCTTCTTGAACACCGGGGAGCTGTTTTTT.

This rearrangement joins TRBV10-1 to TRBJ2-1; D might be TRBD1 (6 bases). The CDR3 sequence is 14 residues long. CDR1 WNHNN and CDR2 SYGVQD come from the germline V gene (reference sequence). Trimming shortened V by 5 bases and J by 10 bases, and 18 bases separated the two germline ends. CDR3 sequence: CASSRQAGGLEQFF. CDR3 coding DNA: TGCGCCAGCAGTAGACAGGCGGGCGGATTAGAGCAGTTCTTC.

This clone was recorded a few times. CDR3 sequence: CAISSTGGEKLFF. In DNA form, the CDR3 reads TGTGCCATCAGTAGCACAGGTGGTGAAAAACTGTTTTTT. V and J are TRBV10-3 and TRBJ1-4; D is perhaps TRBD1 (5 bases). V lost 5 bases, J lost 7 bases, and 11 bases lay in between. Looked up from germline, CDR1 is ENHRY and CDR2 is SYGVKD. CDR3 length equals 13 residues.

This clone was counted a few times. An end of the junction does not agree with germline; a read error may underlie this. V is TRBV19 and J is TRBJ1-1, with 9 bases that match TRBD1. CDR1 is LNHDA and CDR2 is SQIVND in the germline V gene (reference sequence). This CDR3 is 15 amino acids long. As DNA, the CDR3 is TGTGCCAGCAGTATTATAGCGGGACAGGGCACTGAAGCTTTCTTT. Its protein is CASSIIAGQGTEAFF.

This chain links TRBV19 with TRBJ1-4; D may be TRBD1 (6 bases). The ends were cut back, 6 bases at V and 8 bases at J, with 19 bases in the middle. There are 15 residues in the CDR3. Per the germline V gene, CDR1 is LNHDA and CDR2 is SQIVND (reference sequence). CDR3 residues: CASSRRRGQEEKLFF. Written as DNA, the CDR3 is TGTGCCAGTAGCCGAAGGCGGGGGCAGGAAGAAAAACTGTTTTTT.